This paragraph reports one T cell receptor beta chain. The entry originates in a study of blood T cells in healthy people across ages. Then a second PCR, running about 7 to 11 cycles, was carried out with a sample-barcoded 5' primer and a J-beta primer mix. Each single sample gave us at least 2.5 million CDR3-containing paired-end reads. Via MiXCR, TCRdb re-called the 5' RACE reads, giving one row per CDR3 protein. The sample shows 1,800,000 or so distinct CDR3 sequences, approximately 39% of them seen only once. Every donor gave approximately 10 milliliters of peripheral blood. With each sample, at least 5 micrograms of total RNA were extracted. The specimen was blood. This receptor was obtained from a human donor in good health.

The CDR3 DNA is TGCGCCAGCAGCCAAAGGGGAGAGTCCTACGAGCAGTACTTC. As protein: CASSQRGESYEQYF. The chain couples TRBV4-1 to TRBJ2-7; either TRBD1 or TRBD2 may supply D (5 bases each). The germline V gene has CDR1 MGHRA and CDR2 YSYEKL. V lost 2 bases and J lost 1, with 9 bases in between. The CDR3 has 14 amino acids.